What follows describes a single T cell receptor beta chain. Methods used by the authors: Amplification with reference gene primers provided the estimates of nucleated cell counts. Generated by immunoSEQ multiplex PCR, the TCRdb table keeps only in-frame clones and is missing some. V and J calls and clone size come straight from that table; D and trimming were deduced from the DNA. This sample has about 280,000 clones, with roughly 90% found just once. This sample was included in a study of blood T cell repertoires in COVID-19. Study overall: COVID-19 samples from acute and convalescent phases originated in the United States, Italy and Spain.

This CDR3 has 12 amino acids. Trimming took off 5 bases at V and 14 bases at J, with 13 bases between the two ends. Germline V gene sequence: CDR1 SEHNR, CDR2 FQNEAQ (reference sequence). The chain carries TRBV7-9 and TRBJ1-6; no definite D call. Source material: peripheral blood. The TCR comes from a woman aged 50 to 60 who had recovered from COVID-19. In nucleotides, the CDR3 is TGTGCCAGCAGCCACAGAGATCTGTCCCTCCACTTT. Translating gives CASSHRDLSLHF.